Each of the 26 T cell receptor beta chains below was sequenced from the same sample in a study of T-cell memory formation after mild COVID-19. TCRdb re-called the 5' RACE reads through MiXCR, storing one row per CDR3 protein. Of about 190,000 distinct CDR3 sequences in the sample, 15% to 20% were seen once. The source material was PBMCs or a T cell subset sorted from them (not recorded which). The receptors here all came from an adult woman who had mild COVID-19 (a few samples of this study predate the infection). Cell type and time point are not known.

CDR3 coding DNA: TGTGCCAGCAGCTCCAGGGGATCCGGGGCCAACGTCCTGACTTTC. The encoded protein is CASSSRGSGANVLTF. The V gene is TRBV7-6, the J gene TRBJ2-6; a weak D match, TRBD1 (6 bases). The V end lost 4 bases, the J end lost 4 bases, and 11 bases lay between the germline ends. CDR1 is SGHVS and CDR2 is FNYEAQ in the germline V gene. The CDR3 sequence is 15 residues long.

CDR3 loop: CASSLRHRDQETQYF. CDR3 nucleotide sequence: TGTGCCAGCAGCTTACGGCACAGAGATCAAGAGACCCAGTACTTC. The chain combines TRBV7-8 with TRBJ2-5, with unresolved D. The CDR3 totals 15 residues. V was cut by 2 bases and J by 2 bases, with 12 bases left in between. CDR1 SGHVS and CDR2 FQNEAQ come from the germline V gene.

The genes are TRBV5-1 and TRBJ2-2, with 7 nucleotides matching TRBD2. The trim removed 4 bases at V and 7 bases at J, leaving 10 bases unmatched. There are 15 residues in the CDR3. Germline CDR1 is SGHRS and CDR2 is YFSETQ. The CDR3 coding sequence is TGCGCCAGCAGCGTGACTAGCACCCAGGGCGGGGAGCTGTTTTTT. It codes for CASSVTSTQGGELFF.

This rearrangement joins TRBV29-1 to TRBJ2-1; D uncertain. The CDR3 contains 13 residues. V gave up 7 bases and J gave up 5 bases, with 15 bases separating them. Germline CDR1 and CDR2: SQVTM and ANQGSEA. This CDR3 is CSAVKGRDNEQFF. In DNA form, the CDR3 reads TGCAGCGCTGTTAAGGGTCGAGACAATGAGCAGTTCTTC.

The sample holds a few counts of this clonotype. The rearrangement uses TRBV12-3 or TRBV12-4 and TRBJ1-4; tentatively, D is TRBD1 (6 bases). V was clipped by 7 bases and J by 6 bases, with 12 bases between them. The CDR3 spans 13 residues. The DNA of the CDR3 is TGTGCCAGCAAGGGGGACGGGTATGAAAAACTGTTTTTT. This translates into CASKGDGYEKLFF.

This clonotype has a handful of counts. CDR3 protein: CASSPFLAGEETQYF. Written as DNA, the CDR3 is TGCGCCAGCAGCCCGTTTTTAGCGGGGGAAGAGACCCAGTACTTC. V gene TRBV5-1 combines with J gene TRBJ2-5; 9 bases map to TRBD2. Germline CDR1 reads SGHRS; CDR2 reads YFSETQ. V lost 4 bases to trimming and J lost 3 bases; unmatched junction nucleotides: 7. The CDR3 runs to 15 residues. The full variable domain, rest sourced from reference TRBV5-1 and TRBJ2-5, is KAGVTQTPRYLIKTRGQQVTLSCSPISGHRSVSWYQQTPGQGLQFLFEYFSETQRNKGNFPGRFSGRQFSNSRSEMNVSTLELGDSALYLCASSPFLAGEETQYFGPGTRLLVL.

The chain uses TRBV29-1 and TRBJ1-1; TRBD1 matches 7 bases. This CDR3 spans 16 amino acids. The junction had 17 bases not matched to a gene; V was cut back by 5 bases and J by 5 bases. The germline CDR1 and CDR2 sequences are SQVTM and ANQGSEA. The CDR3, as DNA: TGCAGCGTTCAGATGACAGGGAAAGGGCTGAGTACTGAAGCTTTCTTT. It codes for CSVQMTGKGLSTEAFF.

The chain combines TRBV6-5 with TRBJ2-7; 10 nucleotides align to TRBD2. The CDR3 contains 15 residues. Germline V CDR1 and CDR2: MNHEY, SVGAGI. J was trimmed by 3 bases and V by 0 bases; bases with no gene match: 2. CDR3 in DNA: TGTGCCAGCAGTTACTCGTTAGCGGGGGGCTACGAGCAGTACTTC. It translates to CASSYSLAGGYEQYF.

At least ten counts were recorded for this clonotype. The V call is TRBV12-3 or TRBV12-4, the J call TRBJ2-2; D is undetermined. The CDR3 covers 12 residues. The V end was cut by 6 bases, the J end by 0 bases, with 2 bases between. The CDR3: CASSPNTGELFF. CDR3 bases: TGTGCCAGCAGCCCGAACACCGGGGAGCTGTTTTTT.

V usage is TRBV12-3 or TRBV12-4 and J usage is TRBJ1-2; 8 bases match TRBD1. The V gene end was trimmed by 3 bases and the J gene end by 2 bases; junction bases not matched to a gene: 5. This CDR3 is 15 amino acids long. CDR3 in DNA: TGTGCCAGCAGTTTTTTCCGGACAGGGAACTATGGCTACACCTTC. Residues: CASSFFRTGNYGYTF.

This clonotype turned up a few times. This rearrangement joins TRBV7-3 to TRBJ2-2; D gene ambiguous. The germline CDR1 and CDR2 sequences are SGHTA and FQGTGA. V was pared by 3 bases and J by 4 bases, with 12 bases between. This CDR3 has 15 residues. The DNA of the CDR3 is TGTGCCAGCAGCTTTAAATTAGGGTCCACCGGGGAGCTGTTTTTT. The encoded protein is CASSFKLGSTGELFF.

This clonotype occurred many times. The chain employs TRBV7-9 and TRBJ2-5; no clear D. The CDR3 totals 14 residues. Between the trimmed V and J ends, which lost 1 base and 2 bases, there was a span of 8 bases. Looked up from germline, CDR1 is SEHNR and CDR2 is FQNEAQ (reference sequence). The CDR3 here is CASSLGTAQETQYF. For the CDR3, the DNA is TGTGCCAGCAGCTTAGGGACCGCTCAAGAGACCCAGTACTTC.

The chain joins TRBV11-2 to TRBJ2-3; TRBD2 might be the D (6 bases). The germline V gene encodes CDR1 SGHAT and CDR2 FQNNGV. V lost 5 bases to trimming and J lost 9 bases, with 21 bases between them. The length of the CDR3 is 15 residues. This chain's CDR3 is CASSGGEPWLWTQYF. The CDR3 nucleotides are TGTGCCAGCAGCGGAGGGGAGCCGTGGCTGTGGACGCAGTATTTT.

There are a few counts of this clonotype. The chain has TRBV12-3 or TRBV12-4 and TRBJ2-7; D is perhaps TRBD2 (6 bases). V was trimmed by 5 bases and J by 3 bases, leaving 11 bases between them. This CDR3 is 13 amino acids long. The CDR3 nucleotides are TGTGCCAGCAGTCCCCTCGGGGGCTACGAGCAGTACTTC. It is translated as CASSPLGGYEQYF.

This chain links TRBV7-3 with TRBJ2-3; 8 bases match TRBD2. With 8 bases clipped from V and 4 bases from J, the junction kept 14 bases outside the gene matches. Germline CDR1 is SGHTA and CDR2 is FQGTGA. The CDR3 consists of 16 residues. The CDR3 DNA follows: TGTGCCAGCTCCTCCGCCAGCGGGGGTCTGGCAGATACGCAGTATTTT. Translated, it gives CASSSASGGLADTQYF.

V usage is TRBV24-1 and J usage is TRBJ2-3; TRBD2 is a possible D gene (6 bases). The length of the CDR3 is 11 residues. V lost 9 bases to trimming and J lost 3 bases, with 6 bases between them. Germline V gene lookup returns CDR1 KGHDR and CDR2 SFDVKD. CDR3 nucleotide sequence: TGTGCCACCGGGAGGACAGATACGCAGTATTTT. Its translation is CATGRTDTQYF.

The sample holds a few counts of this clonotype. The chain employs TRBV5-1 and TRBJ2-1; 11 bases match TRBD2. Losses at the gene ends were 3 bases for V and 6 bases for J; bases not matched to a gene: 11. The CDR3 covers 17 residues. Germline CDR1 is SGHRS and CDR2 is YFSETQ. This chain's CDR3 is CASSSLLAGGLGNEQFF. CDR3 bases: TGCGCCAGCAGCTCTTTGTTAGCGGGGGGGCTCGGCAATGAGCAGTTCTTC.

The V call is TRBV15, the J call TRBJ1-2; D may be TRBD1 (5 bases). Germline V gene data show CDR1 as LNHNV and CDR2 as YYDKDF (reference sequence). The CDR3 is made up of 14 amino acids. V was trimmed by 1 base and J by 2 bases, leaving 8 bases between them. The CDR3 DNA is TGTGCCACCAGCAGAGGCGGGACGAACTATGGCTACACCTTC. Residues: CATSRGGTNYGYTF.

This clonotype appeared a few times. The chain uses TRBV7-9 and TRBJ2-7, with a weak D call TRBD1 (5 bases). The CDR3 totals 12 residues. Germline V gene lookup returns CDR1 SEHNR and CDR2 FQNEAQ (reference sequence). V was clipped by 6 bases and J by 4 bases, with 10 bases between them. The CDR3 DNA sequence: TGTGCCAGCAGGGAAGGGGCATACGAGCAGTACTTC. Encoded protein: CASREGAYEQYF.

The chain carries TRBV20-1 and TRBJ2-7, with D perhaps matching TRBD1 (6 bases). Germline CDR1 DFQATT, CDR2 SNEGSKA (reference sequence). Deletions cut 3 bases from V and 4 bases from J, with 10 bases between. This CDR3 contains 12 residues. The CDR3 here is CSASQGMYEQYF. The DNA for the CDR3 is TGCAGTGCTAGTCAGGGGATGTACGAGCAGTACTTC.

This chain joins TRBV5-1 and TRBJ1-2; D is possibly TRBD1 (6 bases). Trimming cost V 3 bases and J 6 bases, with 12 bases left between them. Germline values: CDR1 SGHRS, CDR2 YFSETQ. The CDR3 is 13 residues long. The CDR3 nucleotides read TGCGCCAGCAGCTCAAACAGGGACGATGGCTACACCTTC. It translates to CASSSNRDDGYTF.

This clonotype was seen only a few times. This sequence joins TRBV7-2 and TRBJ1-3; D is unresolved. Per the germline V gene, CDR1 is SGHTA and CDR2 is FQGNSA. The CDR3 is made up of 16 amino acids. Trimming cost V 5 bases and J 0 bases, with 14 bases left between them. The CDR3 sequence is CASSPRGVSSGNTIYF. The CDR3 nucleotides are TGTGCCAGCAGCCCCCGCGGGGTGAGCTCTGGAAACACCATATATTTT.

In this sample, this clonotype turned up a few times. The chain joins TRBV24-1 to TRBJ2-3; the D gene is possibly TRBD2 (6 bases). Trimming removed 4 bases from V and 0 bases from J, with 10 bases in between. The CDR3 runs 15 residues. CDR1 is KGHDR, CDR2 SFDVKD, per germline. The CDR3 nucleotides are TGTGCCACCAGTGACCGACTAGGAAGCACAGATACGCAGTATTTT. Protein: CATSDRLGSTDTQYF.

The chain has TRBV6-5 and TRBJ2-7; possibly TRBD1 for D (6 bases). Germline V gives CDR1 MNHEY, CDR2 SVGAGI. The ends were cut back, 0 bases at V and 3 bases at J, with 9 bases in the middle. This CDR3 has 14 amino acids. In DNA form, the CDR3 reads TGTGCCAGCAGTTACTCGAGAGGGGGCTACGAGCAGTACTTC. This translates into CASSYSRGGYEQYF.

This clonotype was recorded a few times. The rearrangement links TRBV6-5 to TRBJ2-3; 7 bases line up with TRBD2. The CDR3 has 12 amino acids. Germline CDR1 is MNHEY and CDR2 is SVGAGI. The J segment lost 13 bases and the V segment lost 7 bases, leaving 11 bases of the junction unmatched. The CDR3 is CASISRAGLKYF. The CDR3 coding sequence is TGTGCCAGCATCTCCCGAGCGGGACTAAAGTATTTT.

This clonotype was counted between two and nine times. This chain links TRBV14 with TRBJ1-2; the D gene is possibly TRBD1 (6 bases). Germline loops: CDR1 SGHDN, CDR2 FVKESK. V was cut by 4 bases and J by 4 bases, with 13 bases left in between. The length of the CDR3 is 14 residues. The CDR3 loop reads CASSPPGDGYGYTF. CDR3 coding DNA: TGTGCCAGCAGCCCACCAGGGGATGGCTATGGCTACACCTTC.